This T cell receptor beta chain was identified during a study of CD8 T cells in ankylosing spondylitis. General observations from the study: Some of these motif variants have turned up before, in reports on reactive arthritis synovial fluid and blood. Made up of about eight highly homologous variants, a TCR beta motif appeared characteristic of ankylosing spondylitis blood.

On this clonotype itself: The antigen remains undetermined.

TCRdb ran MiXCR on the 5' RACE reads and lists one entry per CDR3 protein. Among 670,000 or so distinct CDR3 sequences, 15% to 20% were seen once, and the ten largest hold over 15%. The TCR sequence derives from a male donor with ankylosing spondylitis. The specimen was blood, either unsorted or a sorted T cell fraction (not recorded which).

In DNA form, the CDR3 reads TGCGCCAGCAGTTTGCCAGGGGATGGATCACCCCTCCACTTT. It specifies CASSLPGDGSPLHF. The chain combines TRBV5-1 with TRBJ1-6; D might be TRBD1 (6 bases). This CDR3 region has 14 residues. Trimming stripped 5 bases from V and 10 bases from J, with 16 bases between. Germline V CDR1 and CDR2: SGHRS, YFSETQ.